This T cell receptor (beta chain) was sequenced during a study of blood T cell repertoires in COVID-19. Overall study: Whether acute or convalescent, the COVID-19 samples came from the United States, Italy and Spain. From T cells, B-cell-depleted T cells, or PBMCs came the material, which was cDNA or gDNA.

Using immunoSEQ multiplex PCR, the repertoire was profiled, and TCRdb retains in-frame clones only, with some absent. The sample includes 120,000 or so clones, 70% to 90% of them seen just once. The receptor was derived from a woman aged 50 to 65 with acute or convalescent COVID-19. Sequenced sample: peripheral blood.

The CDR3 DNA sequence: TGTGCCACCAGCAGAGGAGGTACTAGCGGGAGTAATGAGCAGTTCTTC. This sequence encodes CATSRGGTSGSNEQFF. V and J are TRBV15 and TRBJ2-1; 11 nucleotides line up with TRBD2. J lost 7 bases, V lost 1 base, and 6 bases had no gene match. The CDR3 has 16 amino acids. The germline CDR1 and CDR2 sequences are LNHNV and YYDKDF (reference sequence).